This paragraph reports one TCR beta chain. This CDR3 comprises 14 residues. Germline V gene data show CDR1 as WNHNN and CDR2 as SYGVQD (reference sequence). The V segment lost 3 bases and the J segment 3 bases; nucleotides outside the gene matches: 1. These data come from a study of blood T cell repertoires in COVID-19. Study in general: T cells, B-cell-depleted T cells, or PBMCs provided the cDNA or gDNA that served as material.

As originally analysed: Estimates of nucleated cell counts were drawn from the amplification of reference gene primers. Repertoires were generated with immunoSEQ multiplex PCR, while TCRdb's copy carries only in-frame clones and drops some. The DNA gave D and trimming, while V, J and clone size come from that table. This table holds around 100,000 clones, approximately 85% found once. Followed over time, Seattle patients had been enrolled while infection was active. The chain joins TRBV10-1 to TRBJ2-1; 8 positions match TRBD1. Sequenced sample: peripheral blood. The TCR originated in a woman aged 60-75 years with COVID-19, enrolled during active disease. The CDR3 DNA follows: TGCGCCAGCAGTGACGGGACAGGCTACAATGAGCAGTTCTTC. It translates to CASSDGTGYNEQFF.